One sample yielded the 18 T cell receptor beta chains listed below, sequenced in a study of blood T cell repertoires in COVID-19. Assay: immunoSEQ multiplex PCR; the TCRdb copy retains only in-frame clones and omits some. The table lists around 300,000 clones, 75% to 90% of them singletons. Sequenced material: peripheral blood. The receptors derive from a woman aged 40-49 years who had recovered from COVID-19.

This clone was detected only a few times. The V call is TRBV10-3, the J call TRBJ2-1; the match to TRBD1 covers 9 bases. Germline V gene lookup returns CDR1 ENHRY and CDR2 SYGVKD. Trimming removed 10 bases from V and 7 bases from J; junction bases left unmatched: 14. CDR3 size: 15 residues. In DNA form, the CDR3 reads TGTGCCACCAGGGACCTAGACAGGGGGGGAAATGAGCAGTTCTTC. Translated: CATRDLDRGGNEQFF.

In its sample, this clone was seen a few times. The chain joins TRBV7-9 to TRBJ1-2, with 7 bases lining up with TRBD1. Germline-derived CDR1 and CDR2 are SEHNR and FQNEAQ (reference sequence). Trimming at V came to 0 bases and at J to 4 bases, leaving 8 bases not matched to a gene. CDR3 length: 16 amino acids. CDR3: CASSLARGQAIYGYTF. The CDR3 DNA is TGTGCCAGCAGCTTAGCGCGAGGACAGGCTATCTATGGCTACACCTTC.

This chain uses TRBV20-1 with TRBJ2-2, with 11 bases fitting TRBD2. Germline lookup yields CDR1 DFQATT and CDR2 SNEGSKA (reference sequence). V shed 3 bases and J 2 bases; nucleotides not matched to a gene: 5. The CDR3 sequence is 16 residues long. In DNA form, the CDR3 reads TGCAGTGCTAGTCGGCTAGCGGGAGGAAACACCGGGGAGCTGTTTTTT. The encoded protein is CSASRLAGGNTGELFF.

This chain links TRBV3-1 (or the pseudogene TRBV3-2) with TRBJ1-1, with TRBD1 identical over 10 bases. The ends lost 4 bases at V and 4 bases at J; junction bases unmatched: 9. The CDR3 loop spans 16 amino acids. Germline lookup yields CDR1 LGHDT and CDR2 YNNKEL (reference sequence). The DNA of the CDR3 is TGTGCCAGCAGCCCTCGGACAGGGGGTTCGAGCACTGAAGCTTTCTTT. This codes for CASSPRTGGSSTEAFF.

This clone occurred a few times. The chain combines TRBV7-3 with TRBJ2-5, with unresolved D. Trimming took off 0 bases at V and 1 base at J, with 9 bases between the two ends. This CDR3 is built from 15 residues. The V gene's germline CDR1 is SGHTA and CDR2 FQGTGA. CDR3 in amino acids: CASSLTFSPQETQYF. The CDR3 DNA is TGTGCCAGCAGCTTAACGTTTAGCCCCCAAGAGACCCAGTACTTC.

This sequence joins TRBV5-1 and TRBJ2-3; D might be TRBD1 (6 bases). This CDR3 region has 14 residues. Between the trimmed V and J ends, which lost 0 bases and 4 bases, there was a span of 9 bases. Germline V gene data show CDR1 as SGHRS and CDR2 as YFSETQ. The CDR3: CASSLDRVADTQYF. The CDR3, as DNA: TGCGCCAGCAGCTTGGACAGGGTGGCAGATACGCAGTATTTT.

The chain has TRBV7-9 and TRBJ1-6; 7 bases match TRBD1. The germline CDR1 and CDR2 sequences are SEHNR and FQNEAQ (reference sequence). J was trimmed by 4 bases and V by 7 bases; bases with no gene match: 13. This CDR3 region has 17 residues. The CDR3 here is CASTLNGDRAYNSPLHF. The CDR3 DNA is TGTGCCAGCACCCTAAATGGGGACAGAGCTTATAATTCACCCCTCCACTTT. The full variable domain, its missing parts supplied by reference TRBV7-9 and TRBJ1-6, is DTGVSQNPRHKITKRGQNVTFRCDPISEHNRLYWYRQTLGQGPEFLTYFQNEAQLEKSRLLSDRFSAERPKGSFSTLEIQRTEQGDSAMYLCASTLNGDRAYNSPLHFGNGTRLTVT.

This sequence joins TRBV28 and TRBJ2-1; D possibly corresponds to TRBD2 (6 bases). Germline lookup yields CDR1 MDHEN and CDR2 SYDVKM. V was trimmed by 6 bases and J by 10 bases, leaving 22 bases between them. The CDR3 runs 15 residues. CDR3: CASRTSGTFNLEQFF. DNA of the CDR3: TGTGCCAGCAGAACTTCCGGGACTTTTAACCTCGAGCAGTTCTTC.

V usage is TRBV19 and J usage is TRBJ1-1, with D possibly being TRBD1 (5 bases). The V end lost 3 bases, the J end lost 6 bases, and 11 bases lay between the germline ends. CDR3 length equals 13 residues. Germline V CDR1 and CDR2: LNHDA, SQIVND (reference sequence). CDR3 coding DNA: TGTGCCAGTAGTATTACAGGTACCCCTGAAGCTTTCTTT. This codes for CASSITGTPEAFF.

V and J are TRBV5-1 and TRBJ2-5, with TRBD2 matching 12 bases. J lost 0 bases, V lost 4 bases, and 1 base had no gene match. CDR1 SGHRS and CDR2 YFSETQ come from the germline V gene. CDR3 length: 15 residues. The CDR3, as DNA: TGCGCCAGCAGCACTAGCGGGAGGTACCAAGAGACCCAGTACTTC. Translation gives CASSTSGRYQETQYF.

This sequence joins TRBV27 and TRBJ2-4, with unresolved D. V lost 3 bases, J lost 0 bases, and 12 bases lay in between. CDR3 size: 16 residues. The V gene's germline CDR1 is MNHEY and CDR2 SMNVEV (reference sequence). CDR3 DNA sequence: TGTGCCAGCAGTTTCTCCGGCGGTCTAGCCAAAAACATTCAGTACTTC. Encoded protein: CASSFSGGLAKNIQYF.

The V and J genes are TRBV19 and TRBJ2-7; 9 bases are a match to TRBD1. This CDR3 spans 14 amino acids. J lost 2 bases, V lost 6 bases, and 5 bases had no gene match. Germline CDR1 is LNHDA and CDR2 is SQIVND (reference sequence). This CDR3 is CASSQTGGTYEQYF. The CDR3 nucleotides read TGTGCCAGTAGCCAGACAGGGGGGACCTACGAGCAGTACTTC.

The chain links TRBV5-1 to TRBJ2-7, with D tentatively TRBD1 (7 bases). The CDR3 contains 15 residues. CDR1 is SGHRS and CDR2 is YFSETQ in the germline V gene. Trimming cost V 0 bases and J 0 bases, with 10 bases left between them. CDR3 amino acids: CASSLVEGASYEQYF. In nucleotides, the CDR3 is TGCGCCAGCAGCTTGGTGGAGGGGGCCTCCTACGAGCAGTACTTC.

CDR3 sequence: CASSVEVGVADTQYF. The CDR3 DNA is TGTGCCAGCAGCGTAGAGGTGGGAGTCGCAGATACGCAGTATTTT. This chain uses TRBV9 with TRBJ2-3; the D gene is possibly TRBD2 (5 bases). The CDR3 spans 15 residues. The germline gives CDR1 SGDLS, CDR2 YYNGEE. With 0 bases removed from V and 4 bases from J, the gap between germline ends came to 12 bases.

The J gene is TRBJ1-2, the V gene TRBV7-2; D remains ambiguous. The V end lost 4 bases, the J end lost 4 bases, and 4 bases lay between the germline ends. CDR1 SGHTA and CDR2 FQGNSA come from the germline V gene. The CDR3 loop spans 11 amino acids. The CDR3 spells CASSSSYGYTF. For the CDR3, the DNA is TGTGCCAGCAGCTCCTCCTATGGCTACACCTTC.

This chain connects TRBV2 to TRBJ2-7, with D tentatively TRBD2 (6 bases). The germline gives CDR1 SNHLY, CDR2 FYNNEI. The CDR3 loop spans 15 amino acids. V lost 4 bases to trimming and J lost 2 bases, with 15 bases between them. The chain's CDR3 is CASSGMGLPTYEQYF. In DNA form, the CDR3 reads TGTGCCAGCAGTGGAATGGGACTGCCTACCTACGAGCAGTACTTC.

The V call is TRBV19, the J call TRBJ2-7, with D perhaps TRBD2 (5 bases). Germline loops: CDR1 LNHDA, CDR2 SQIVND (reference sequence). The CDR3 extends over 14 amino acids. Trimming removed 6 bases at V and 6 bases at J, with 18 bases between. DNA for the CDR3: TGTGCCAGTAGCCCTACTAGTGGTGTAACCGAGCAGTACTTC. This sequence encodes CASSPTSGVTEQYF.

V usage is TRBV5-4 and J usage is TRBJ2-1, with 9 positions matching TRBD2. Losses at the gene ends were 4 bases for V and 6 bases for J; bases not matched to a gene: 5. CDR1 is SGHNT and CDR2 is YYREEE in the germline V gene (reference sequence). This CDR3 has 14 amino acids. The CDR3 sequence is CASSDRTSANEQFF. The CDR3 nucleotides are TGTGCCAGCAGCGATCGGACTAGCGCCAATGAGCAGTTCTTC.